This T cell receptor (beta chain) comes out of a study of blood T cell repertoires in COVID-19. Data came from immunoSEQ multiplex PCR; TCRdb stores just in-frame clones and leaves some out. The sample holds over 100,000 clones, around 80% seen once. From germline, CDR1 is SGHTA and CDR2 FQGTGA. Deletions cut 2 bases from V and 3 bases from J, with 8 bases between. CDR3 length equals 14 residues. Only one count was recorded for this clone. V usage is TRBV7-3 and J usage is TRBJ2-1; D remains unclear. The sequenced sample consisted of peripheral blood. The receptor was derived from a man in his sixties with active or convalescent COVID-19. The DNA for the CDR3 is TGTGCCAGCAGCTTAGTCCCTAGCTACAATGAGCAGTTCTTC. This codes for CASSLVPSYNEQFF.